A single T cell receptor beta chain is shown here with its context. This clone was detected a few times. Its antigen specificity is not known. Per-nucleotide qualities are absent, and no much larger clonotype sits a single base away. Counted from cysteine to phenylalanine, this CDR3 has 14 amino acids. Just CDR3 DNA is preserved here, 42 bases in frame from base 1. Using the immunoSEQ Platform, TCRbeta CDR3 regions were amplified from extracted genomic DNA. The immunoSEQ assay combined multiplex PCR with high-throughput sequencing and a vendor bioinformatics pipeline. As for the authors' bioinformatics: Non-productive sequences and CDR3s under 4 amino acids long were removed, and the clonotype frequencies in each sample were recalculated. Shared clonotypes were identified in immunoSEQ Analyzer 2.0 as identical CDR3 amino acid, V gene and J gene sequences. To normalize repertoire overlap, the number of shared clonotypes was divided by the product of the two clone-set sizes and multiplied by 1000 to give arbitrary units. Here the immuneACCESS table is served through TCRdb, limited to in-frame sequences with V and J called. Missing clones are a known gap in these copies; in checked studies unresolved V genes cover under half, and the rest lacks a known reason. The V and J calls and the clone size are those of that table, but D and trimming were determined from the DNA. The sample profile shows some 11,000 clones; just under 85% of them were found once. The ten most abundant clones make up 2.5% to 3.5% of the sample.

The entry originates in a study of memory B cells and T cells in multiple sclerosis listed by TCRdb under 2018. The study in broad terms: In multiple sclerosis patients, the study set the TCR beta repertoires of autoproliferating peripheral T cells against those of T cells infiltrating brain lesions. Two multiple sclerosis patients, for whom either brain lesions at autopsy or brain-infiltrating cells from biopsy were available, were included in TCR sequencing. Paper-wide results and their limitations: Because clone-set sizes varied across compartments, the counts of shared clonotypes were affected, making normalization necessary.

After stimulus-free culture of CFSE-labeled PBMCs, the autoproliferating (CFSEdim) and non-proliferating (CFSEhi) T cell fractions were sequenced separately. Altogether, about 5.1x10^7 CFSE-labeled PBMCs were kept in culture for 7 days with no stimulus, after which the replicate wells were combined. PBMCs were labeled with around 0.5 uM CFSE and cultured without exogenous stimuli in serum-free AIM-V medium. PBMCs were isolated by Ficoll density gradient centrifugation and were cryopreserved before use. Live 7-AAD-negative cells were sorted on a FACSAria III, washed with PBS, and frozen at -80 degrees C as dry pellets.

The sequence derives from a human donor with multiple sclerosis. Sequenced: PBMCs from blood kept in culture. The receptor chain draws on TRBV21-1 and TRBJ1-1. TRBV21-1 is reported as a pseudogene. The DNA sequence follows: TGTGCCAGGGGCCAACGAGGCCGAAACACTGAAGCTTTCTTT. This encodes CARGQRGRNTEAFF.